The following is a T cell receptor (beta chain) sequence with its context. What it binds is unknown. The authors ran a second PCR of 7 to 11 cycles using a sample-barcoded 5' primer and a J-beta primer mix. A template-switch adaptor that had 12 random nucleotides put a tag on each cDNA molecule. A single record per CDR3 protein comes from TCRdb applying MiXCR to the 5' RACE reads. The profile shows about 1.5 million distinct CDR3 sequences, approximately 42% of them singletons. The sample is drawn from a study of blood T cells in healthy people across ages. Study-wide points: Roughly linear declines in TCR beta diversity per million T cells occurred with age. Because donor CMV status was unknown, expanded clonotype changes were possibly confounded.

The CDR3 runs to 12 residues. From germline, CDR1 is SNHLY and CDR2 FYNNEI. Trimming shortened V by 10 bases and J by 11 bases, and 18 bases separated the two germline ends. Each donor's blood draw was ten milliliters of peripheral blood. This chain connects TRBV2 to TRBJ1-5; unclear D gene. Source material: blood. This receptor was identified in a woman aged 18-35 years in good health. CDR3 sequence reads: CATSGEMGTQHF. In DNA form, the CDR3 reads TGTGCCACGTCCGGAGAGATGGGAACCCAGCATTTT.